The 9 T cell receptor beta chains reported below all come from one sample, sequenced in a study of T cells in tuberculosis. The repertoire was sequenced with immunoSEQ multiplex PCR; TCRdb's copy has only in-frame clones and lacks some. The sample contains some 34,000 clones, less than 95% of which appear only once. Specimen: PBMCs. The receptors derive from a donor aged 10-29 years with latent tuberculosis or without tuberculosis infection. Some clones in this sample may be carry-over from other donors' samples.

This chain uses TRBV28 with TRBJ1-5; D gene ambiguous. Germline-derived CDR1 and CDR2 are MDHEN and SYDVKM. CDR3 length: 12 residues. Between the trimmed V and J ends, which lost 4 bases and 11 bases, there was a span of 12 bases. The CDR3 loop reads CASSSEGLTQHF. CDR3 coding DNA: TGTGCCAGCAGTTCAGAGGGCCTGACCCAGCATTTT.

This chain joins TRBV13 and TRBJ2-1; 7 bases agree with TRBD2. V lost 1 base to trimming and J lost 0 bases; unmatched junction nucleotides: 12. This CDR3 region has 19 residues. CDR1 PRHDT and CDR2 FYEKMQ come from the germline V gene (reference sequence). DNA of the CDR3: TGTGCCAGCAGCTTAGTGCGAACTAGCGAACGATACTCCTACAATGAGCAGTTCTTC. This sequence encodes CASSLVRTSERYSYNEQFF.

The V call is TRBV16, the J call TRBJ1-3, with 11 bases fitting TRBD1. V dropped 4 bases and J dropped 3; count of bases not matched to a gene: 5. Germline CDR1 is KGHSY and CDR2 is FQNENV. This CDR3 is built from 16 residues. The CDR3 DNA reads TGTGCCAGCAGCCTCGGACAGGGGGCGCTTGGAAACACCATATATTTT. Residues: CASSLGQGALGNTIYF.

The chain combines TRBV4-2 with TRBJ1-2; 7 nucleotides align to TRBD1. CDR1 and CDR2 (germline): LGHNA, YNFKEQ. The CDR3 extends over 15 amino acids. After removal of 4 bases from V and 2 bases from J, the junction contained 7 bases not matched to a gene. CDR3 in DNA: TGTGCCAGCAGCCCACAGATGACAGGGAACTATGGCTACACCTTC. This sequence encodes CASSPQMTGNYGYTF.

The rearrangement uses TRBV4-1 and TRBJ2-7; tentatively, D is TRBD1 (6 bases). Trimming removed 0 bases at V and 2 bases at J, with 14 bases between. Germline assignment: CDR1 MGHRA and CDR2 YSYEKL. This CDR3 is 16 amino acids long. The CDR3 spells CASSQDRGTVAYEQYF. The CDR3 nucleotides read TGCGCCAGCAGCCAAGATAGGGGGACGGTAGCCTACGAGCAGTACTTC.

The chain is built from TRBV5-1 and TRBJ2-3; D possibly corresponds to TRBD1 (5 bases). The germline V and J ends were trimmed by 4 bases and 4 bases, with 16 bases remaining between them. The CDR3 totals 15 residues. The germline V gene encodes CDR1 SGHRS and CDR2 YFSETQ. The CDR3 here is CASSQKGYGSDTQYF. In nucleotides, the CDR3 is TGCGCCAGCAGCCAGAAGGGGTATGGGTCAGATACGCAGTATTTT.

This chain connects TRBV2 to TRBJ1-2; D gene unclear. Germline-derived CDR1 and CDR2 are SNHLY and FYNNEI. The V and J ends lost 1 base and 4 bases respectively, with 10 bases between them. The CDR3 consists of 14 residues. The CDR3 coding sequence is TGTGCCAGCAGTGAAGGGTCTGGGCGCTATGGCTACACCTTC. Protein: CASSEGSGRYGYTF.

The chain is built from TRBV12-5 and TRBJ1-2; TRBD1 agrees at 7 bases. There are 19 residues in the CDR3. The ends lost 0 bases at V and 2 bases at J; junction bases unmatched: 15. Germline assignment: CDR1 LGHNT and CDR2 FRNRAP. In nucleotides, the CDR3 is TGTGCTAGTGGTTTGGTATTAGTGGGGACAGCCGACTGGAACTATGGCTACACCTTC. Its translation: CASGLVLVGTADWNYGYTF.

The rearrangement links TRBV15 to TRBJ1-5, with 7 bases fitting TRBD1. The CDR3 contains 18 residues. Germline assignment: CDR1 LNHNV and CDR2 YYDKDF (reference sequence). V was clipped by 1 base and J by 1 base; unmatched bases: 10. CDR3 DNA sequence: TGTGCCACCAGCAGAGGTCGACAGGGTTTTAGGAGCAATCAGCCCCAGCATTTT. This translates into CATSRGRQGFRSNQPQHF.